The 3 T cell receptor beta chains listed next were all sequenced from one sample in a study of blood T cell repertoires in COVID-19. The protocol was immunoSEQ multiplex PCR, while the TCRdb copy is restricted to in-frame clones and leaves out a portion. Of roughly 350,000 clones in the sample, about 89% were seen once. Sequenced input: peripheral blood. Receptors originate from a woman between 45 and 60 years old with COVID-19, enrolled during active disease.

The chain employs TRBV7-2 and TRBJ2-7; 8 positions agree with TRBD1. The CDR3 is 15 residues long. V lost 5 bases to trimming and J lost 6 bases; unmatched junction nucleotides: 12. Germline CDR1 SGHTA, CDR2 FQGNSA. CDR3 loop: CASSVLPGQGGEQYF. The CDR3 nucleotides read TGTGCCAGCAGCGTCTTACCAGGACAGGGTGGCGAGCAGTACTTC.

The rearrangement links TRBV27 to TRBJ2-7, with unresolved D. The V end lost 8 bases, the J end lost 2 bases, and 10 bases lay between the germline ends. The CDR3 has 12 amino acids. CDR1 MNHEY and CDR2 SMNVEV come from the germline V gene (reference sequence). CDR3 in DNA: TGTGCCAGCGCCGGCGGAGCCTACGAGCAGTACTTC. It yields the protein CASAGGAYEQYF.

The V gene is TRBV19, the J gene TRBJ1-5; no clear D gene. There are 14 residues in the CDR3. V was clipped by 3 bases and J by 5 bases, with 11 bases between them. Germline values: CDR1 LNHDA, CDR2 SQIVND (reference sequence). The CDR3 spells CASSIPQTHQPQHF. Written as DNA, the CDR3 is TGTGCCAGTAGTATCCCACAGACACATCAGCCCCAGCATTTT.